This T cell receptor (beta chain) was recovered during a study of blood T cell repertoires in COVID-19. This table comes from immunoSEQ multiplex PCR, and its TCRdb copy is limited to in-frame clones, with some not included. The profile covers about 310,000 clones, with 89% appearing a single time and about a tenth taken by the ten largest. Participants were aged about 18 to 90 years, lived in some 23 US areas, and enrolled virtually. After removal of 7 bases from V and 0 bases from J, the junction contained 6 bases not matched to a gene. Germline V CDR1 and CDR2: SQVTM, ANQGSEA. CDR3 length equals 16 residues. This clone was counted once.

Source material: PBMCs or T cells enriched from blood (not recorded which). V gene TRBV29-1 combines with J gene TRBJ2-1; 13 positions agree with TRBD2. This clonotype was sampled from a woman between 25 and 40 years old who had recovered from COVID-19. In DNA, the CDR3 is TGCAGCGACCAGACTAGCGGGGGGAGCTCCTACAATGAGCAGTTCTTC. Its protein is CSDQTSGGSSYNEQFF.